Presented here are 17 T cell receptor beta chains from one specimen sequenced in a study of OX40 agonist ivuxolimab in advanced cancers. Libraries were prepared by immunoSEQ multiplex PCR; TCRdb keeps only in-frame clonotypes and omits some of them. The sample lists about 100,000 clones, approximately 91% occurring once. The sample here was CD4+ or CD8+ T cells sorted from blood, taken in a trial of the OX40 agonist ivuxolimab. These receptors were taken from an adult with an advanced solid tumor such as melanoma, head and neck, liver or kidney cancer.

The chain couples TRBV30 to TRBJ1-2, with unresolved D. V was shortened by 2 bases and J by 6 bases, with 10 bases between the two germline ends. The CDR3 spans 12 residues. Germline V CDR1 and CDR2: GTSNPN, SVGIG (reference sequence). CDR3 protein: CAWSRRPNGYTF. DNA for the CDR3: TGTGCCTGGAGTAGGCGTCCCAATGGCTACACCTTC. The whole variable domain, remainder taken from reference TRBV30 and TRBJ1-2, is SQTIHQWPATLVQPVGSPLSLECTVEGTSNPNLYWYRQAAGRGLQLLFYSVGIGQISSEVPQNLSASRPQDRQFILSSKKLLLSDSGFYLCAWSRRPNGYTFGSGTRLTVV.

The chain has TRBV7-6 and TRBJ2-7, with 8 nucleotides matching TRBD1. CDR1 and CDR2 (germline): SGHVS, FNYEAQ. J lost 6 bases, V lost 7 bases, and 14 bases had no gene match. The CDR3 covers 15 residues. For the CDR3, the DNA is TGTGCCAGCACCCACCACCCCAGACAGGGGAGCGAGCAGTACTTC. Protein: CASTHHPRQGSEQYF.

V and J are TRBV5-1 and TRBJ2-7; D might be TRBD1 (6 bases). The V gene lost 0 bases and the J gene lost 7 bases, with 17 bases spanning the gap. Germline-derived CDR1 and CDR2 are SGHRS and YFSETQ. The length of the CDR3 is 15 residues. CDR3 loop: CASSLGGHLPLEQYF. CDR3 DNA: TGCGCCAGCAGCTTGGGGGGACATTTACCCCTGGAGCAGTACTTC.

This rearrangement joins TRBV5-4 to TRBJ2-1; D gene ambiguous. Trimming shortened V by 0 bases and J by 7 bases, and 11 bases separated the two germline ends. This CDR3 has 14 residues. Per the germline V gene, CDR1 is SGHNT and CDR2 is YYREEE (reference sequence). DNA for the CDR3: TGTGCCAGCAGCTTGGGGGGTGGAAGAAATGAGCAGTTCTTC. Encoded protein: CASSLGGGRNEQFF.

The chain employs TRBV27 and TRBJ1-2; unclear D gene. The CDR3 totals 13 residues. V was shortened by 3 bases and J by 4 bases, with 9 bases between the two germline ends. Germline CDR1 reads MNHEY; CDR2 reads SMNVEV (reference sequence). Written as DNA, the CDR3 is TGTGCCAGCAGTTTGGGCCCGGGCTATGGCTACACCTTC. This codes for CASSLGPGYGYTF.

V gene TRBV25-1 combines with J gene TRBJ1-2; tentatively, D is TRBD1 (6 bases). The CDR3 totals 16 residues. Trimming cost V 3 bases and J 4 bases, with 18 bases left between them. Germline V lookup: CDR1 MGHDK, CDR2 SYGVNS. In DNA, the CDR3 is TGTGCCAGCAGTGATTGGGACCCGGGACAAGTCTATGGCTACACCTTC. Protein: CASSDWDPGQVYGYTF.

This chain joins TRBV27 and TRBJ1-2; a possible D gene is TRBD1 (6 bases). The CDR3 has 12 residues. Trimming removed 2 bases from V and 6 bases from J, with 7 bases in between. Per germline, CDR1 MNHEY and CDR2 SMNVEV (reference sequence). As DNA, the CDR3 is TGTGCCAGCAGTTTAAGGGGGAATGGCTACACCTTC. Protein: CASSLRGNGYTF.

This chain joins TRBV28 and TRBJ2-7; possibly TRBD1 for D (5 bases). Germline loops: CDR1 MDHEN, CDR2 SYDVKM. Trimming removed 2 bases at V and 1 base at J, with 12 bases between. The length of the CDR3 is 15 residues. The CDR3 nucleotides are TGTGCCAGCAGTTTAGTACCCGCAGGGTCCTACGAGCAGTACTTC. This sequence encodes CASSLVPAGSYEQYF.

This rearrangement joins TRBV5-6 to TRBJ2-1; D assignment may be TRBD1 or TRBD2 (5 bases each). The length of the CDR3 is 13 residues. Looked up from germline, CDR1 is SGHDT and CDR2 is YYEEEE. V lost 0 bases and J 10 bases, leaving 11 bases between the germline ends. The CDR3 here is CASSLGGLREQFF. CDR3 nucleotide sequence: TGTGCCAGCAGCTTGGGGGGGTTAAGGGAGCAGTTCTTC.

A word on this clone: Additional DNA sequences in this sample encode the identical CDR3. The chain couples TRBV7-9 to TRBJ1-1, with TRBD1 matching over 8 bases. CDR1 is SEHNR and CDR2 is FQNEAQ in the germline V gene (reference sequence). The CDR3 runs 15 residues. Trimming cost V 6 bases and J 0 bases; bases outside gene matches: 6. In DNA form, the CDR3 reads TGTGCCAGCAGATCCGACAGGGGCATGAACACTGAAGCTTTCTTT. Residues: CASRSDRGMNTEAFF.

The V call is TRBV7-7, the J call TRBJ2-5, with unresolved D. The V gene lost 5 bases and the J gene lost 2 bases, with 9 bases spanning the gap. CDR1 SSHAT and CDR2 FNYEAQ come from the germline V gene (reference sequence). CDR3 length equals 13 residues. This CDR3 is CASSPRRQETQYF. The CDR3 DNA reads TGTGCCAGCAGCCCGCGGAGACAAGAGACCCAGTACTTC.

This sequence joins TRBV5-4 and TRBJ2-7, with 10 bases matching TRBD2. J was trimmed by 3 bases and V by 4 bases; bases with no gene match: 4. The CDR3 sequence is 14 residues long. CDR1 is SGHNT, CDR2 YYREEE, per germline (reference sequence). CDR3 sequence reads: CASSTSGTLYEQYF. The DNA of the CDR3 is TGTGCCAGCAGCACTAGCGGGACCCTCTACGAGCAGTACTTC.

The CDR3 reads CASSRRFREREDRREGTDTQYF. DNA of the CDR3: TGTGCCAGCAGTCGGCGTTTTCGGGAGCGGGAGGACAGAAGAGAGGGCACAGATACGCAGTATTTT. This chain uses TRBV28 with TRBJ2-3; 9 bases map to TRBD2. J lost 1 base, V lost 5 bases, and 25 bases had no gene match. The V gene's germline CDR1 is MDHEN and CDR2 SYDVKM. The CDR3 has 22 amino acids.

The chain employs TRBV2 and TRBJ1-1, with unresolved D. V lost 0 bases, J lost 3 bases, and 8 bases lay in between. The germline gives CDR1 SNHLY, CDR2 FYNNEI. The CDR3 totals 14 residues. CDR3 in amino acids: CASSEALGYTEAFF. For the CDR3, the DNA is TGTGCCAGCAGTGAAGCGCTGGGATACACTGAAGCTTTCTTT.

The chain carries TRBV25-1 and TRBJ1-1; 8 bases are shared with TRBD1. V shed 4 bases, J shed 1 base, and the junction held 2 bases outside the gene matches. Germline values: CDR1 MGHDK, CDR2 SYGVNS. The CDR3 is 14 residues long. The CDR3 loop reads CASSGTGRNTEAFF. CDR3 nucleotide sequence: TGTGCCAGCAGTGGGACAGGGCGGAACACTGAAGCTTTCTTT.

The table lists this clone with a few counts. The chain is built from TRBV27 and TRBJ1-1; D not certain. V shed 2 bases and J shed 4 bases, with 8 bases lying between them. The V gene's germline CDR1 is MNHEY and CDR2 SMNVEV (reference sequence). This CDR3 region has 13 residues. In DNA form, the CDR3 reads TGTGCCAGCAGTTTAGTTGAGGGCACTGAAGCTTTCTTT. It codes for CASSLVEGTEAFF.

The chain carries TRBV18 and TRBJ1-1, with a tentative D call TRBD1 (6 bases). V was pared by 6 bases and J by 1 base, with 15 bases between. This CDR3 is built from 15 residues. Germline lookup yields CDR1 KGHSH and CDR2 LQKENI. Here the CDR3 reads CASSSRQGRNTEAFF. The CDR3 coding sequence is TGTGCCAGCTCCTCCCGGCAGGGGAGGAACACTGAAGCTTTCTTT.